The next 14 T cell receptor beta chains were all read from a single sample in a study of T cell changes during pregnancy in multiple sclerosis (dated by TCRdb to about 2019). The library was made by the immunoSEQ multiplex PCR assay. As stored in TCRdb, this immuneACCESS dataset retains in-frame rearrangements with V and J assigned. A fraction of the clones does not appear; measured against another copy, unresolved V genes explain less than half of the discrepancy, and the remainder lacks a known reason. The sample yields around 97,000 clones; roughly 92% were counted once. 0.75% to 0.95% of the sample is in the top ten clones. This material consisted of peripheral blood, taken after pregnancy. Receptors originate from a female donor with multiple sclerosis, enrolled in a pregnancy study.

The chain combines TRBV7-8 with TRBJ2-5, with 7 bases matching TRBD2. The ends lost 6 bases at V and 5 bases at J; junction bases unmatched: 12. Germline loops: CDR1 SGHVS, CDR2 FQNEAQ. This CDR3 is built from 15 residues. The CDR3 DNA follows: TGTGCCAGCAGTCCGAGCGGGCAGGGAGGGGAGACCCAGTACTTC. Translation: CASSPSGQGGETQYF.

The chain couples TRBV27 to TRBJ1-2, with TRBD1 matching 9 bases. V lost 5 bases to trimming and J lost 4 bases; unmatched junction nucleotides: 20. Germline loops: CDR1 MNHEY, CDR2 SMNVEV (reference sequence). CDR3 length: 19 residues. CDR3 region: CASSRRVPRTGERGYGYTF. The CDR3 DNA reads as TGTGCCAGCAGTCGAAGGGTACCCCGGACAGGGGAACGGGGCTATGGCTACACCTTC.

The chain employs TRBV7-9 and TRBJ1-2, with 9 nucleotides matching TRBD1. The CDR3 has 14 amino acids. CDR1 is SEHNR, CDR2 FQNEAQ, per germline (reference sequence). The ends lost 5 bases at V and 7 bases at J; junction bases unmatched: 8. The CDR3 spells CASSGRDRDSGYTF. The CDR3 bases are TGTGCCAGCAGCGGTCGGGACAGGGACTCTGGCTACACCTTC.

V gene TRBV7-9 combines with J gene TRBJ2-7, with 11 bases that match TRBD1. This CDR3 is 15 amino acids long. The V segment lost 6 bases and the J segment 2 bases; nucleotides outside the gene matches: 6. Germline CDR1 is SEHNR and CDR2 is FQNEAQ (reference sequence). CDR3 region: CASSWDRGSAYEQYF. The DNA of the CDR3 is TGTGCCAGCAGTTGGGACAGGGGGTCGGCCTACGAGCAGTACTTC.

This clone appeared a few times. The chain combines TRBV2 with TRBJ2-7, with a weak D call TRBD2 (6 bases). Between the trimmed V and J ends, which lost 8 bases and 3 bases, there was a span of 8 bases. CDR3 length: 11 amino acids. Germline CDR1 is SNHLY and CDR2 is FYNNEI. The CDR3 DNA sequence: TGTGCCAGCGGAGGGGACTACGAGCAGTACTTC. Encoded protein: CASGGDYEQYF.

The chain couples TRBV10-3 to TRBJ1-2, with 9 bases identical to TRBD1. Germline V gives CDR1 ENHRY, CDR2 SYGVKD. CDR3 length: 15 residues. After removal of 6 bases from V and 7 bases from J, the junction contained 12 bases not matched to a gene. The CDR3 reads CAISPNGQGISGYTF. CDR3 nucleotide sequence: TGTGCCATCAGCCCAAACGGACAGGGGATTTCTGGCTACACCTTC.

This clone was seen only once. V gene TRBV19 combines with J gene TRBJ2-1, with 8 positions matching TRBD2. V shed 0 bases and J 6 bases; nucleotides not matched to a gene: 10. The V gene's germline CDR1 is LNHDA and CDR2 SQIVND (reference sequence). The CDR3 has 17 residues. This CDR3 reads CASSIDANGGARNEQFF. For the CDR3, the DNA is TGTGCCAGTAGTATAGATGCAAACGGGGGGGCGCGCAATGAGCAGTTCTTC.

The rearrangement joins TRBV9 to TRBJ1-4; tentatively, D is TRBD1 (5 bases). V dropped 0 bases and J dropped 2 bases, with 14 bases sitting between them. The CDR3 is made up of 17 amino acids. Germline assignment: CDR1 SGDLS and CDR2 YYNGEE. Here the CDR3 DNA reads TGTGCCAGCAGCGTAGGTGCCAGGGCAAGGACTAATGAAAAACTGTTTTTT. This gives the protein CASSVGARARTNEKLFF.

CDR3 in amino acids: CASSLCVGALAGAPDTQYF. In nucleotides, the CDR3 is TGTGCCAGCAGTTTATGCGTCGGGGCACTAGCGGGAGCCCCAGATACGCAGTATTTT. The rearrangement links TRBV28 to TRBJ2-3; 11 bases match TRBD2. Per the germline V gene, CDR1 is MDHEN and CDR2 is SYDVKM. V lost 0 bases and J lost 4; bases outside the gene matches: 12. CDR3 length: 19 amino acids.

V usage is TRBV6-5 and J usage is TRBJ2-2; D is ambiguous. Germline V gives CDR1 MNHEY, CDR2 SVGAGI. The CDR3 has 13 residues. V was clipped by 3 bases and J by 4 bases, with 6 bases between them. The CDR3 coding sequence is TGTGCCAGCAGTTATTTCGGCACCGGGGAGCTGTTTTTT. The encoded protein is CASSYFGTGELFF.

The chain is built from TRBV2 and TRBJ2-3, with TRBD2 matching over 10 bases. CDR3 length: 17 amino acids. The junction had 13 bases not matched to a gene; V was cut back by 7 bases and J by 3 bases. The germline V gene encodes CDR1 SNHLY and CDR2 FYNNEI. CDR3 protein: CASTEPSGRADTDTQYF. CDR3 in DNA: TGTGCCAGCACCGAACCCAGCGGGAGGGCCGATACAGATACGCAGTATTTT.

A single count supports this clone. J is TRBJ1-2 and V is TRBV5-4, with D possibly being TRBD1 (6 bases). Germline CDR1 SGHNT, CDR2 YYREEE (reference sequence). The V end lost 4 bases, the J end lost 2 bases, and 15 bases lay between the germline ends. The CDR3 consists of 15 residues. The CDR3 region is CASSLGTSHNYGYTF. DNA of the CDR3: TGTGCCAGCAGCCTCGGGACATCGCACAACTATGGCTACACCTTC.

The gene calls are TRBV7-9 and TRBJ1-6; D ambiguous. V lost 6 bases, J lost 7 bases, and 13 bases lay in between. The CDR3 runs 14 residues. The germline V gene has CDR1 SEHNR and CDR2 FQNEAQ (reference sequence). The CDR3 DNA is TGTGCCAGCAGTCGGGGAAAGGACAATTCACCCCTCCACTTT. Its translation: CASSRGKDNSPLHF. The full variable domain, with the rest looked up from reference TRBV7-9 and TRBJ1-6, is DTGVSQNPRHKITKRGQNVTFRCDPISEHNRLYWYRQTLGQGPEFLTYFQNEAQLEKSRLLSDRFSAERPKGSFSTLEIQRTEQGDSAMYLCASSRGKDNSPLHFGNGTRLTVT.

This rearrangement joins TRBV10-3 to TRBJ2-3; the D gene is possibly TRBD2 (6 bases). V shed 7 bases and J shed 0 bases, with 20 bases lying between them. CDR3 length: 17 amino acids. Germline loops: CDR1 ENHRY, CDR2 SYGVKD. The CDR3 loop reads CAIIPDYVGASTDTQYF. The DNA for the CDR3 is TGTGCCATCATTCCGGACTACGTCGGCGCTAGCACAGATACGCAGTATTTT.